This T cell receptor beta chain emerged from a study of regulatory T cells in long-lasting Graves disease. Findings and caveats of the study: Peripheral blood was the sole material, not thyroid tissue.

This clonotype has at least ten counts. Antigen specificity is unknown. The time point was: newly diagnosed GD, antithyroid drugs for less than 3 months. There was RNA extracted from PBMCs, and the TCR library was made from it. With iRepertoire HTBI primers and Arm-PCR of CDR3 regions, TCR beta libraries were built. TCRdb called the multiplex PCR reads again in MiXCR, with one record for every CDR3 protein. This table holds around 250,000 distinct CDR3 sequences, 15% to 20% found once. CDR3 length: 16 amino acids. Trimming shortened V by 0 bases and J by 4 bases, and 15 bases separated the two germline ends. Germline V lookup: CDR1 KGHSH, CDR2 LQKENI. This same sample was also taken into another study, of T cells in Graves' hyperthyroidism and ophthalmopathy. That study reports: The HTBI primer set served for first-round RT-PCR of the TCR CDR3.

The chain has TRBV18 and TRBJ1-2, with a tentative D call TRBD1 (5 bases). Source: peripheral blood mononuclear cells (PBMCs), taken at new diagnosis, from a patient treated with antithyroid drugs. The sequence was obtained from a woman in her twenties or thirties with Graves disease. CDR3 sequence: CASSPPWGQPGYGYTF. The CDR3 DNA sequence: TGTGCCAGCTCACCACCGTGGGGCCAACCAGGCTATGGCTACACCTTC.